The clone carrying this T cell receptor (beta chain) has at least ten counts. What it binds is not known. This record comes from a study of T-cell reconstitution after alpha-beta-depleted transplantation in children. Study-wide results and caveats: Several hundred expanded graft clones reportedly were the source of alpha-beta T cells about two months after transplant. Elevated TCRbeta diversity at day 60 was traced, in some patients, to surviving recipient T cells and thymic progenitors. When one year had passed after transplant, most T-cell counts and diversity came from newly produced T cells.

The authors prepared the TCRbeta library with unique molecular identifiers. MiXCR, run by TCRdb on the PCR reads, gives a single entry per CDR3 protein. The sample includes hundreds of thousands of distinct CDR3 sequences, roughly a tenth of them seen just once. The sequencing here drew on PBMCs, taken before TCRalphabeta/CD19-depleted stem cell transplant. The TCR originated in a child between 2 and 9 years old with inherited bone marrow failure, due to receive a stem cell transplant.

CDR3 region: CSARIPVSNTGELFF. The CDR3 DNA is TGCAGTGCTAGAATCCCCGTATCGAACACCGGGGAGCTGTTTTTT. V and J are TRBV20-1 and TRBJ2-2; no clear D gene. The CDR3 has 15 amino acids. The V gene lost 2 bases and the J gene lost 0 bases, with 10 bases spanning the gap. Germline V gene lookup returns CDR1 DFQATT and CDR2 SNEGSKA (reference sequence).